This T cell receptor beta chain emerged from a study of blood T cell repertoires in COVID-19 (dated by TCRdb to 2020 to 2022). In the study overall: Samples from collaborators originated in the United States, Italy and Spain and spanned both the acute and convalescent phases of COVID-19. The material from the prospective study consisted of cDNA or gDNA derived from T cells, B-cell-depleted T cells, or PBMCs. Subjects who had been exposed to COVID-19, were actively infected with it, or had recovered from it provided the deeply sampled blood TCRbeta repertoires that made up the dataset. The repertoires were released in a freely available public database meant as a resource for research on the immune response to SARS-CoV-2. Samples were obtained from the ongoing ImmuneRACE study (first 160 participants) and from 950 to 1,500 subjects provided by 6 global collaborators. The sample metadata nearly always contained a de-identified subject ID, COVID-19 status, age in years and sex. Where HLA class I and class II types were available, the types were taken from metadata supplied by the sample provider, not from assay-based typing. The paper as a whole reports these results and caveats: The amount of clinical and demographic metadata varied by source and participant and was provided uncurated.

For this chain, trimming is 6 bases at the V end and 3 bases at the J end, and the number of junction bases without a gene match is 16. CDR1 WNHNN and CDR2 SYGVQD are derived from the germline V gene (reference sequence). The cysteine opens and the phenylalanine closes a CDR3 of 18 amino acids. The kept DNA is CDR3 alone, 54 bases in frame from the first base. As concerns this clone: No antigen is known for it. Per-nucleotide qualities are absent, and no much larger clonotype sits a single base away.

Participants in the prospective study were aged about 18 to 90 years, lived in about two dozen United States geographic areas, and enrolled through a virtual design. To assign participants to cohorts, the prospective study relied on clinical history that participants themselves reported in a screening survey and a study questionnaire. Exposed participants were defined as having been in contact with someone with a PCR-confirmed or clinician-diagnosed COVID-19 case within 2 weeks of study entry. In the prospective study, mobile phlebotomists collected whole blood, serum and a nasopharyngeal or oropharyngeal swab from each participant. Participants in the prospective study had the option to provide additional blood draws and questionnaires over a roughly two-month period. Blood samples from the prospective study were shipped frozen or at room temperature prior to DNA extraction. The immunoSEQ Assay, a bias-controlled multiplex PCR, was used to amplify TCRbeta CDR3 regions from genomic DNA. The paper's data handling went like this. Nucleated cell counts per sample were estimated from amplification of reference gene primers within the assay. To quantify the absolute abundance of each unique TCRbeta CDR3 rearrangement, sequence reads were collapsed and filtered. For each sample, productive Simpson clonality was calculated as the square root of Simpson's diversity index over productive rearrangements. This is the immuneACCESS table as TCRdb keeps it, with only in-frame sequences that have V and J called. A part of the clones is gone; compared with another copy, unresolved V genes explain less than half, and the rest is unexplained. V, J and clone size were drawn from that table, and D and trimming were deduced from the DNA. This sample lists about 280,000 clones; approximately 78% were detected once. The ten largest clones represent more than 4% of the sample.

The sequenced sample was PBMCs or T cells enriched from blood (not recorded which). The sequence joins TRBV10-1 to TRBJ1-5; TRBD1 agrees with 8 junctional bases. This receptor was obtained from a man between 35 and 55 years old who had been exposed to COVID-19. The CDR3 sequence is CASRPGQELSPSNQPQHF. The DNA sequence follows: TGCGCCAGCAGACCGGGACAGGAACTCTCCCCATCCAATCAGCCCCAGCATTTT.